These 15 T cell receptor beta chains came from one sample sequenced in a study of blood T cell repertoires in COVID-19. Assay used: immunoSEQ multiplex PCR; TCRdb lists only in-frame clones, some missing. The sample has 210,000 or so clones; 70% to 90% are singletons. Sequencing input: PBMCs or T cells enriched from blood (not recorded which). The receptors were gathered from a young man with acute COVID-19.

V is TRBV7-2 and J is TRBJ1-5; D is undetermined. This CDR3 has 15 residues. The germline gives CDR1 SGHTA, CDR2 FQGNSA. V was clipped by 7 bases and J by 1 base, with 14 bases between them. The CDR3 bases are TGTGCCAGCACCCCCTTTGTATCCAGCAATCAGCCCCAGCATTTT. This translates into CASTPFVSSNQPQHF.

This chain joins TRBV12-3 or TRBV12-4 and TRBJ2-7; D not resolved. V was clipped by 7 bases and J by 4 bases, with 14 bases between them. This CDR3 comprises 13 residues. This chain's CDR3 is CASTALGSYEQYF. DNA for the CDR3: TGTGCCAGCACCGCCCTCGGGTCTTACGAGCAGTACTTC.

The gene calls are TRBV2 and TRBJ2-5; 8 bases map to TRBD1. The CDR3 has 13 residues. J lost 7 bases, V lost 6 bases, and 7 bases had no gene match. Germline V gene data show CDR1 as SNHLY and CDR2 as FYNNEI. Here the CDR3 DNA reads TGTGCCAGCAGCCAGGGGGCCAGTCGGACCCAGTACTTC. It yields the protein CASSQGASRTQYF.

This clone showed up just a few times. V gene TRBV5-1 combines with J gene TRBJ1-6; no firm D call. V was pared by 5 bases and J by 0 bases, with 6 bases between. Per the germline V gene, CDR1 is SGHRS and CDR2 is YFSETQ. The CDR3 is 14 amino acids. The CDR3 protein is CASSRDSYNSPLHF. CDR3 DNA sequence: TGCGCCAGCAGTCGGGACTCCTATAATTCACCCCTCCACTTT.

In its sample, this clone was seen a few times. The chain carries TRBV18 and TRBJ2-3; TRBD1 matches 10 bases. This CDR3 contains 16 residues. V was pared by 3 bases and J by 3 bases, with 6 bases of the junction left unmatched. Germline values: CDR1 KGHSH, CDR2 LQKENI. This CDR3 is CASSPTSGQGTDTQYF. CDR3 nucleotides: TGTGCCAGCTCACCGACGTCGGGACAGGGGACAGATACGCAGTATTTT.

This sequence joins TRBV27 and TRBJ2-2, with D unresolved. The CDR3 has 15 residues. Germline values: CDR1 MNHEY, CDR2 SMNVEV (reference sequence). Trimming took 2 bases from V and 0 from J, leaving 7 bases between them. Here the CDR3 reads CASSLVTTNTGELFF. CDR3 nucleotide sequence: TGTGCCAGCAGTTTAGTGACAACGAACACCGGGGAGCTGTTTTTT.

This chain connects TRBV9 to TRBJ2-3; tentatively, D is TRBD1 (6 bases). V lost 0 bases and J 2 bases, leaving 13 bases between the germline ends. The CDR3 has 16 residues. Germline V lookup: CDR1 SGDLS, CDR2 YYNGEE. Here the CDR3 reads CASSVVGQSLTDTQYF. The CDR3 DNA reads as TGTGCCAGCAGCGTAGTTGGACAGAGTCTCACAGATACGCAGTATTTT.

The chain joins TRBV5-1 to TRBJ2-3; 9 nucleotides agree with TRBD2. The CDR3 runs to 15 residues. The ends lost 5 bases at V and 2 bases at J; junction bases unmatched: 6. Germline lookup yields CDR1 SGHRS and CDR2 YFSETQ. CDR3 DNA sequence: TGCGCCAGCAGACATAGCGGGGGCCCCACAGATACGCAGTATTTT. It is translated as CASRHSGGPTDTQYF.

This clone showed up just a few times. The rearrangement joins TRBV6-2 or TRBV6-3 to TRBJ1-6; no clear D. V dropped 2 bases and J dropped 0 bases, with 11 bases sitting between them. The CDR3 runs 17 residues. The germline V gene has CDR1 MNHEY and CDR2 SVGEGT. In DNA form, the CDR3 reads TGTGCCAGCAGTTACGGTACATCTTACTCCTATAATTCACCCCTCCACTTT. Translated, it gives CASSYGTSYSYNSPLHF.

This clone was recorded a few times. CDR3: CASSQEGNSPLHF. The CDR3 DNA sequence: TGTGCCAGCAGCCAGGAGGGCAATTCACCCCTCCACTTT. This rearrangement joins TRBV12-3 or TRBV12-4 to TRBJ1-6; D not resolved. Trimming shortened V by 6 bases and J by 7 bases, and 10 bases separated the two germline ends. The CDR3 extends over 13 amino acids.

V gene TRBV6-5 combines with J gene TRBJ1-2; TRBD1 aligns across 9 bases. The CDR3 spans 16 residues. The germline V gene encodes CDR1 MNHEY and CDR2 SVGAGI. The trim removed 4 bases at V and 2 bases at J, leaving 8 bases unmatched. The CDR3 region is CASSFQNDRGNYGYTF. For the CDR3, the DNA is TGTGCCAGCAGTTTTCAAAACGACAGGGGGAACTATGGCTACACCTTC.

The chain recombines TRBV7-3 with TRBJ2-2, with 8 nucleotides matching TRBD2. V lost 5 bases, J lost 6 bases, and 5 bases stayed unmatched. This CDR3 is built from 14 residues. Germline V CDR1 and CDR2: SGHTA, FQGTGA. In nucleotides, the CDR3 is TGTGCCAGCAGCCGGGGGGGCGACGCCGGGGAGCTGTTTTTT. This gives the protein CASSRGGDAGELFF.

The genes are TRBV27 and TRBJ2-3, with D unresolved. Germline assignment: CDR1 MNHEY and CDR2 SMNVEV (reference sequence). The length of the CDR3 is 13 residues. The V and J ends lost 5 bases and 5 bases respectively, with 11 bases between them. In nucleotides, the CDR3 is TGTGCCAGCAGTCAGAGACTGCAAGATACGCAGTATTTT. Its protein is CASSQRLQDTQYF.

The table lists this clone with a count of one. V gene TRBV5-4 combines with J gene TRBJ2-5, with TRBD1 matching over 7 bases. V lost 3 bases to trimming and J lost 5 bases; unmatched junction nucleotides: 7. Germline V gene sequence: CDR1 SGHNT, CDR2 YYREEE (reference sequence). This CDR3 has 14 residues. CDR3 coding DNA: TGTGCCAGCAGCTCGATACAGGGGTTTGAGACCCAGTACTTC. Translating gives CASSSIQGFETQYF.

The V and J genes are TRBV18 and TRBJ1-1; unclear D gene. Germline values: CDR1 KGHSH, CDR2 LQKENI. This CDR3 comprises 14 residues. With 1 base removed from V and 0 bases from J, the gap between germline ends came to 6 bases. CDR3 bases: TGTGCCAGCTCACCACGGAGCGTGAACACTGAAGCTTTCTTT. The encoded protein is CASSPRSVNTEAFF.